What follows are 23 T cell receptor beta chains derived from one specimen sequenced in a study of liver allograft versus peripheral blood T cells. Study overall: Transplanted-liver T cell receptor repertoires were compared with recipients' peripheral blood repertoires.

TCRdb fed the reads into MiXCR, producing one record per CDR3 protein. The table has 7,000 to 9,000 distinct CDR3 sequences, less than 20% seen once. These receptors all stem from a human patient who had a liver transplant. Some of the T cells might come from the graft donor.

By share, this clonotype counts as medium-sized. The chain has TRBV7-2 and TRBJ2-5; TRBD1 might be the D (7 bases). The CDR3 totals 14 residues. CDR1 is SGHTA and CDR2 is FQGNSA in the germline V gene. V lost 5 bases and J lost 5, with 15 bases in between. The DNA for the CDR3 is TGTGCCAGCAGCATGCAGGGGGGCGGGGAGACCCAGTACTTC. The encoded protein is CASSMQGGGETQYF.

The chain carries TRBV7-3 and TRBJ2-1; weak D call: TRBD2 (6 bases). CDR1 is SGHTA and CDR2 is FQGTGA in the germline V gene. The CDR3 covers 16 residues. Trimming cost V 0 bases and J 7 bases, with 16 bases left between them. Here the CDR3 DNA reads TGTGCCAGCAGCTTAACTTGGGGGGTTACGGGGAATGAGCAGTTCTTC. Its translation is CASSLTWGVTGNEQFF.

This clonotype is classed as medium-sized. The chain has TRBV18 and TRBJ2-5, with 8 bases fitting TRBD2. Germline values: CDR1 KGHSH, CDR2 LQKENI. The CDR3 loop spans 15 amino acids. The junction had 5 bases not matched to a gene; V was cut back by 3 bases and J by 2 bases. Written as DNA, the CDR3 is TGTGCCAGCTCACCTGCGGGGGGTAAACAAGAGACCCAGTACTTC. It translates to CASSPAGGKQETQYF.

The V call is TRBV30, the J call TRBJ2-3; maybe TRBD1 (6 bases). CDR1 GTSNPN and CDR2 SVGIG come from the germline V gene (reference sequence). V gave up 5 bases and J gave up 0 bases, with 12 bases separating them. The CDR3 has 14 amino acids. This chain's CDR3 is CAWGGGLSTDTQYF. The CDR3 coding sequence is TGTGCCTGGGGGGGCGGGCTTAGCACAGATACGCAGTATTTT.

V gene TRBV5-1 combines with J gene TRBJ1-3; D not resolved. Germline V gene data show CDR1 as SGHRS and CDR2 as YFSETQ. Trimming shortened V by 0 bases and J by 12 bases, and 16 bases separated the two germline ends. This CDR3 has 14 amino acids. Here the CDR3 reads CASSLEGPSVGIYF. The CDR3 nucleotides are TGCGCCAGCAGCTTGGAGGGCCCCTCCGTTGGCATATATTTT.

By sample fraction, this clonotype is medium-sized. The V gene is TRBV19, the J gene TRBJ1-6; D uncertain. The CDR3 length is 15 residues. V was trimmed by 4 bases and J by 5 bases, leaving 12 bases between them. Germline loops: CDR1 LNHDA, CDR2 SQIVND (reference sequence). Here the CDR3 DNA reads TGTGCCAGTAGTACGTCCGCCCGGGATAATTCACCCCTCCACTTT. Translated: CASSTSARDNSPLHF. Filled out from reference TRBV19 and TRBJ1-6, the complete variable domain reads DGGITQSPKYLFRKEGQNVTLSCEQNLNHDAMYWYRQDPGQGLRLIYYSQIVNDFQKGDIAEGYSVSREKKESFPLTVTSAQKNPTAFYLCASSTSARDNSPLHFGNGTRLTVT.

This clonotype counts as medium-sized. The V gene is TRBV5-4, the J gene TRBJ1-2; no definite D call. Per germline, CDR1 SGHNT and CDR2 YYREEE (reference sequence). The CDR3 length is 15 residues. Trimming removed 0 bases from V and 6 bases from J, with 15 bases in between. CDR3 in DNA: TGTGCCAGCAGCTTGGACGGAGGGAGTCCCGATGGCTACACCTTC. Translation gives CASSLDGGSPDGYTF.

This clonotype was detected many times. V is TRBV10-3 and J is TRBJ2-3; D not certain. The CDR3 loop spans 15 amino acids. The ends were cut back, 4 bases at V and 2 bases at J, with 13 bases in the middle. Germline CDR1 and CDR2: ENHRY and SYGVKD. DNA of the CDR3: TGTGCCATCAGTGGGGCCCTTGCCACCACAGATACGCAGTATTTT. Translation: CAISGALATTDTQYF.

This clonotype is labeled medium-sized. This chain connects TRBV6-1 to TRBJ1-5; D is unresolved. Germline CDR1 is MNHNS and CDR2 is SASEGT. The CDR3 sequence is 11 residues long. V lost 4 bases, J lost 8 bases, and 6 bases lay in between. The CDR3 here is CASSAGEPQHF. In DNA, the CDR3 is TGTGCCAGCAGTGCGGGTGAGCCCCAGCATTTT.

This clonotype is medium-sized by share. V and J are TRBV6-2 or TRBV6-3 and TRBJ1-5, with D unresolved. Trimming took 5 bases from V and 9 from J, leaving 14 bases between them. Per the germline V gene, CDR1 is MNHEY and CDR2 is SVGEGT. The CDR3 totals 13 residues. In DNA form, the CDR3 reads TGTGCCAGCAGTCCCGTTTTGGAGCGGCCCCAGCATTTT. Protein sequence: CASSPVLERPQHF.

This clonotype counts as medium-sized. V gene TRBV6-6 combines with J gene TRBJ2-5; tentatively, D is TRBD1 (5 bases). The V end lost 0 bases, the J end lost 4 bases, and 12 bases lay between the germline ends. The CDR3 is 15 residues long. Germline V gene lookup returns CDR1 MNHNY and CDR2 SVGAGI (reference sequence). The CDR3 reads CASSYSVQGPETQYF. The DNA of the CDR3 is TGTGCCAGCAGTTACTCGGTTCAGGGTCCAGAGACCCAGTACTTC.

This clonotype came up many times. This chain joins TRBV24-1 and TRBJ2-2, with a possible D match to TRBD1 (6 bases). Trimming left V 4 bases short and J 5 bases short, with 13 bases between. CDR1 and CDR2 (germline): KGHDR, SFDVKD. The length of the CDR3 is 15 residues. The CDR3 nucleotides are TGTGCCACCAGTGACCGAGACAGGTCTACCGGGGAGCTGTTTTTT. As protein: CATSDRDRSTGELFF.

This sequence joins TRBV20-1 and TRBJ2-7; 10 bases map to TRBD1. Per the germline V gene, CDR1 is DFQATT and CDR2 is SNEGSKA (reference sequence). The V and J ends lost 0 bases and 2 bases, in that order; junction bases with no gene match: 4. The CDR3 totals 15 residues. CDR3 sequence: CSARDGGTGAYEQYF. The CDR3 nucleotides read TGCAGTGCTAGAGATGGAGGGACAGGGGCCTACGAGCAGTACTTC.

In this sample, this clonotype turned up many times. The chain carries TRBV6-5 and TRBJ2-5, with TRBD1 identical over 11 bases. Looked up from germline, CDR1 is MNHEY and CDR2 is SVGAGI. The CDR3 sequence is 14 residues long. The J segment lost 7 bases and the V segment lost 7 bases, leaving 8 bases of the junction unmatched. CDR3 loop: CASIQDRGLGTQYF. CDR3 coding DNA: TGTGCCAGCATCCAGGACAGGGGGCTGGGGACCCAGTACTTC.

The CDR3 sequence is CASSGGGGVRRLGSGEQFF. DNA for the CDR3: TGTGCCAGCAGCGGGGGGGGAGGGGTTAGGAGACTAGGGTCGGGTGAGCAGTTCTTC. This chain links TRBV5-5 with TRBJ2-1; 7 bases map to TRBD2. The CDR3 totals 19 residues. Germline V lookup: CDR1 SGHKS, CDR2 YYEKEE (reference sequence). V gave up 4 bases and J gave up 9 bases; unmatched junction bases: 25.

At least ten counts were recorded for this clonotype. The gene calls are TRBV6-1 and TRBJ1-1, with a weak D call TRBD1 (6 bases). V was pared by 5 bases and J by 3 bases, with 10 bases between. This CDR3 contains 13 residues. Germline V lookup: CDR1 MNHNS, CDR2 SASEGT. Written as DNA, the CDR3 is TGTGCCAGCAGTACAAACAGGGACACTGAAGCTTTCTTT. It yields the protein CASSTNRDTEAFF.

This clonotype is termed medium-sized (0.01 to 0.1%). The junction does not match germline at one end; this may be a read error. This sequence joins TRBV19 and TRBJ2-7, with 12 bases that match TRBD2. There are 11 residues in the CDR3. Germline lookup yields CDR1 LNHDA and CDR2 SQIVND (reference sequence). CDR3 coding DNA: TGTGCCAGTAGCGGACTAGCGGGATTCTCCTTC. Amino acids: CASSGLAGFSF.

This clonotype qualifies as medium-sized. The V call is TRBV6-5, the J call TRBJ2-2; D tentatively fits TRBD1 or TRBD2 (5 bases each). The CDR3 loop spans 14 amino acids. Deletions cut 4 bases from V and 4 bases from J, with 10 bases between. In germline, CDR1 is MNHEY, CDR2 SVGAGI. CDR3 region: CASSSGTVTGELFF. CDR3 nucleotides: TGTGCCAGCAGTTCCGGGACCGTCACCGGGGAGCTGTTTTTT.

This chain links TRBV2 with TRBJ2-1, with 9 nucleotides matching TRBD2. Per germline, CDR1 SNHLY and CDR2 FYNNEI. The CDR3 has 14 amino acids. V shed 4 bases, J shed 9 bases, and the junction held 7 bases outside the gene matches. The CDR3 DNA reads TGTGCCAGCAGTGTGCGGCGGGGGGGCCTTGAGCAGTTCTTC. It encodes CASSVRRGGLEQFF.

In its sample, this clonotype is medium-sized. The chain carries TRBV19 and TRBJ1-6; no firm D call. V dropped 3 bases and J dropped 0 bases, with 9 bases sitting between them. The CDR3 length is 16 residues. Per germline, CDR1 LNHDA and CDR2 SQIVND (reference sequence). The CDR3 here is CASSIDSSSYNSPLHF. DNA of the CDR3: TGTGCCAGTAGTATTGACTCGAGCTCCTATAATTCACCCCTCCACTTT.

Turning to this clonotype: A much more abundant neighbour one base away suggests this may be a read error. The chain links TRBV6-6 to TRBJ1-6, with TRBD1 identical over 7 bases. Germline V gene sequence: CDR1 MNHNY, CDR2 SVGAGI (reference sequence). This CDR3 region has 15 residues. The CDR3 DNA reads as TGTGCCAGCAGGCCCCCCGGGACAGCAAATTCATCCCTCCACTTT. It yields the protein CASRPPGTANSSLHF.

This clonotype was counted ten times or more. The chain employs TRBV19 and TRBJ2-6, with TRBD1 matching 7 bases. Germline V gene sequence: CDR1 LNHDA, CDR2 SQIVND (reference sequence). The ends lost 6 bases at V and 7 bases at J; junction bases unmatched: 18. The CDR3 is 18 residues long. The CDR3 DNA is TGTGCCAGTAGATCCACGGGACAGCTTTTGCTCGGAGCCAACGTCCTGACTTTC. Protein sequence: CASRSTGQLLLGANVLTF. Variable domain in full (rest from reference TRBV19 and TRBJ2-6): DGGITQSPKYLFRKEGQNVTLSCEQNLNHDAMYWYRQDPGQGLRLIYYSQIVNDFQKGDIAEGYSVSREKKESFPLTVTSAQKNPTAFYLCASRSTGQLLLGANVLTFGAGSRLTVL.

Relative to its sample, this clonotype is medium-sized. This chain connects TRBV7-2 to TRBJ2-7; D is possibly TRBD2 (6 bases). CDR1 SGHTA and CDR2 FQGNSA come from the germline V gene. The CDR3 has 15 residues. V shed 5 bases and J shed 0 bases, with 14 bases lying between them. CDR3 bases: TGTGCCAGCAGCCCCTCCTCGGACTACTCCTACGAGCAGTACTTC. Its protein is CASSPSSDYSYEQYF. Combining the CDR3 with reference TRBV7-2 and TRBJ2-7 gives the whole variable domain GAGVSQSPSNKVTEKGKDVELRCDPISGHTALYWYRQSLGQGLEFLIYFQGNSAPDKSGLPSDRFSAERTGGSVSTLTIQRTQQEDSAVYLCASSPSSDYSYEQYFGPGTRLTVT.